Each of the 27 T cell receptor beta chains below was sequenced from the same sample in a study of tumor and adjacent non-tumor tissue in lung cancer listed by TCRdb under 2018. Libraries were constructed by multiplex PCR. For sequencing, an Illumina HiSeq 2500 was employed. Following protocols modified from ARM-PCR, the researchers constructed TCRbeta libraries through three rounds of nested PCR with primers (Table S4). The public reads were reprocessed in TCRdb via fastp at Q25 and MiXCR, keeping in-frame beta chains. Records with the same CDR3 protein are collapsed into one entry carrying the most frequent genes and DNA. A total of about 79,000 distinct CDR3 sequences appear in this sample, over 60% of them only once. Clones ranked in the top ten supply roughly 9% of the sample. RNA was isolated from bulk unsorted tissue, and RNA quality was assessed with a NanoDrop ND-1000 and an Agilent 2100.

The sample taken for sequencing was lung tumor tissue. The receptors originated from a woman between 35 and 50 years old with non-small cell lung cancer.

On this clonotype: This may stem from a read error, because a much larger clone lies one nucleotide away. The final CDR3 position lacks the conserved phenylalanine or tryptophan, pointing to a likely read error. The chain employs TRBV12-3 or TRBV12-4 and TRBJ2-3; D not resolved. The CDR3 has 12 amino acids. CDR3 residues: CASSDRSDAQYY. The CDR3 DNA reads TGTGCCAGCAGTGATCGGTCAGATGCGCAGTATTAT.

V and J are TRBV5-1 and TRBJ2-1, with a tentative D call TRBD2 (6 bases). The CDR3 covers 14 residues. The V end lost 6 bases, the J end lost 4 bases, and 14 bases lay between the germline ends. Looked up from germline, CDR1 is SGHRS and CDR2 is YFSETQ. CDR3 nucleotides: TGCGCCAGCATCGTGTTAGCGGCGTACAATGAGCAGTTCTTC. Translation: CASIVLAAYNEQFF.

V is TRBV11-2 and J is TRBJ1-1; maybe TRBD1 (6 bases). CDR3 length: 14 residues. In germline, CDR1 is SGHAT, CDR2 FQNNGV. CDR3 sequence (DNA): TGTCTCAGCCAGGCAGAAGAGGGGGGCACTGAAGCTTTCTTT. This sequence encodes CLSQAEEGGTEAFF.

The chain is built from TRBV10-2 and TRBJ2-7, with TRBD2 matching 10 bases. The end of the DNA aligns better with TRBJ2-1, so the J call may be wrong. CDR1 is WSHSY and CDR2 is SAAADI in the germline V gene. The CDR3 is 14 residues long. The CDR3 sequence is CASKLTPSGGEQFF. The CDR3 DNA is TGCGCCAGCAAATTGACACCTAGCGGGGGCGAGCAGTTCTTC.

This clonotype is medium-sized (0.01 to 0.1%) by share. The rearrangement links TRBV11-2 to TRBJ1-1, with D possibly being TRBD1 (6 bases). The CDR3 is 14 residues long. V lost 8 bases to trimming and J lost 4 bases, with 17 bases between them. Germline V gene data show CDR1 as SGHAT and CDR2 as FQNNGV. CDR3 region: CASQAVEGGTEAFF. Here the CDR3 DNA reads TGTGCCAGCCAGGCAGTAGAGGGGGGCACTGAAGCTTTCTTT. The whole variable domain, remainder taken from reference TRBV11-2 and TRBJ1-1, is EAGVAQSPRYKIIEKRQSVAFWCNPISGHATLYWYQQILGQGPKLLIQFQNNGVVDDSQLPKDRFSAERLKGVDSTLKIQPAKLEDSAVYLCASQAVEGGTEAFFGQGTRLTVV.

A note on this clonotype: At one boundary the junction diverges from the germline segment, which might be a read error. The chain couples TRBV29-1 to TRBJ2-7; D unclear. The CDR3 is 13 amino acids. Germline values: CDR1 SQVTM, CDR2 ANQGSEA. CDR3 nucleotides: TGCAGTGTTATCGACATGGGGTCTTTTAAGCAGTGCTTC. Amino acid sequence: CSVIDMGSFKQCF.

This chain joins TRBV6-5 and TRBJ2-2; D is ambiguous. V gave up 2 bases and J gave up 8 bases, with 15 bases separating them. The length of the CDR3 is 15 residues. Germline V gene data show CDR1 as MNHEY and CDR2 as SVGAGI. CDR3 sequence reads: CASSYGGYWSGELFF. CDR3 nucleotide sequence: TGTGCCAGCAGTTACGGTGGGTATTGGTCTGGGGAGCTGTTTTTT.

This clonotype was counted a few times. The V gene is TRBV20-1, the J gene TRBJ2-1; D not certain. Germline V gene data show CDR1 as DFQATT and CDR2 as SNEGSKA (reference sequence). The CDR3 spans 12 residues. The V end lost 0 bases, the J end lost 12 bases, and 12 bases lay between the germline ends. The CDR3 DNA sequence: TGCAGTGCTAGAGATCGTTTAGTCAGGCAGTTCTTC. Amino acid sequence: CSARDRLVRQFF.

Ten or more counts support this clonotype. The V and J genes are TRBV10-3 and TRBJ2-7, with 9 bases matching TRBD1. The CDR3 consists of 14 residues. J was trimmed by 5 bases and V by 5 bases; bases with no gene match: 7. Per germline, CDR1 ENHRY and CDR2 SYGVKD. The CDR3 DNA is TGTGCCATCAGTCGGGACAGGGAGGCCCACGAGCAGTACTTC. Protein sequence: CAISRDREAHEQYF.

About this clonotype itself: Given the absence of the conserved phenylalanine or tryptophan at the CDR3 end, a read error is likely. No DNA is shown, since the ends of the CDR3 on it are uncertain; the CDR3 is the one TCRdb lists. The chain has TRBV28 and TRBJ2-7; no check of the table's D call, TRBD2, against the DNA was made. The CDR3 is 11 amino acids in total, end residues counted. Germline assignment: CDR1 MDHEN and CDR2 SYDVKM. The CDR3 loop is CASSFIGGQYI.

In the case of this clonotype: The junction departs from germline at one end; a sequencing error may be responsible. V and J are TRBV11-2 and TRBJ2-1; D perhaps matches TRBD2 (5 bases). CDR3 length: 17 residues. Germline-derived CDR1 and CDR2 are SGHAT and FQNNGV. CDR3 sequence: CARNSFLGAATYNERFF. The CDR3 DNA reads TGTGCCAGGAACTCTTTCCTAGGAGCGGCTACCTACAATGAGCGGTTCTTC. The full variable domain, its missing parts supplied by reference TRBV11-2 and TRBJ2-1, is EAGVAQSPRYKIIEKRQSVAFWCNPISGHATLYWYQQILGQGPKLLIQFQNNGVVDDSQLPKDRFSAERLKGVDSTLKIQPAKLEDSAVYLCARNSFLGAATYNERFFGPGTRLTVL.

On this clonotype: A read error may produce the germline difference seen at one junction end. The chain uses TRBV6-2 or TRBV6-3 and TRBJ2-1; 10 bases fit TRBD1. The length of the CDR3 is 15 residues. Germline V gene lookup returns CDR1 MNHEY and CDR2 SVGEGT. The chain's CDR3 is CTSSSGTGEHNEQFF. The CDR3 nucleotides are TGTACCAGCAGTTCCGGGACAGGGGAGCACAATGAGCAGTTCTTC.

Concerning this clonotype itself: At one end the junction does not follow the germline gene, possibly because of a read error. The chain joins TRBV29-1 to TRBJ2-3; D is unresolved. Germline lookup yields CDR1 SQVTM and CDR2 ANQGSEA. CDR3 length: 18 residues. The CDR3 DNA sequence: TGCAGCGTTGAACCGACCCCCCGATTAGCTGTTAACACAGATAAGCAGTATTTT. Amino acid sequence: CSVEPTPRLAVNTDKQYF.

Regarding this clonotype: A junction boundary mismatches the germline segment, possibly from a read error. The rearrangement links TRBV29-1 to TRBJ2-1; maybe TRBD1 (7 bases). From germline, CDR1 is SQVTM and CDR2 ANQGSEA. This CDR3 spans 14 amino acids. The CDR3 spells CNVAAGQNYNEQFF. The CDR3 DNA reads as TGCAACGTTGCTGCGGGACAGAACTACAATGAGCAGTTCTTC.

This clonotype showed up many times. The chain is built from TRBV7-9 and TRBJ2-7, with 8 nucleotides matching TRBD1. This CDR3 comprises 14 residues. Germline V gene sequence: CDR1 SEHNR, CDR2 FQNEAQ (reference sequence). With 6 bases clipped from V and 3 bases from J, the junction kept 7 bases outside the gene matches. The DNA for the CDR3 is TGTGCCAGCAGTTACAGGGGGATGAGCTACGAGCAGTACTTC. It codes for CASSYRGMSYEQYF.

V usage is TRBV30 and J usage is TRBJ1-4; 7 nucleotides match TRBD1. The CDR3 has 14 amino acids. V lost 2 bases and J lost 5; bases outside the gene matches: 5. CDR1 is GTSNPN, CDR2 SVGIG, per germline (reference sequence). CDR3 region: CAWSQQGLNEKLFF. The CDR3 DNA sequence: TGTGCCTGGAGTCAACAGGGGTTAAATGAAAAACTGTTTTTT.

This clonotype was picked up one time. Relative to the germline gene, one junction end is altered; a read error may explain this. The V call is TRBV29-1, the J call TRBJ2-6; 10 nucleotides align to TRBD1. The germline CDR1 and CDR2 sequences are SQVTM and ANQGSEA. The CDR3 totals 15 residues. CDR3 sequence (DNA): TGCAATGTTTCGACAGGGGGCTCTGGGGCCAACGTCCTGACATTC. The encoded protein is CNVSTGGSGANVLTF.

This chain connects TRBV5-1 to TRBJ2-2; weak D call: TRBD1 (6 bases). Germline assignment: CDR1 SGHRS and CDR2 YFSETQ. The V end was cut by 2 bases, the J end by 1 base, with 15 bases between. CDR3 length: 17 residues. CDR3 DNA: TGCGCCAGCAGCTTTGTAAGGACAGACGAGAACACCGGGGAGCTGTTTTTT. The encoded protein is CASSFVRTDENTGELFF.

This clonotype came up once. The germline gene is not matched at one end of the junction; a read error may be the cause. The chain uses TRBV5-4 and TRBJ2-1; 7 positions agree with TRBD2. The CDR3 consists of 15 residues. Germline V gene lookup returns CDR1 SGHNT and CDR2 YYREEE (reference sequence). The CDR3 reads CASSLSAGVYNEQSF. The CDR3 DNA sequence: TGTGCCAGCAGCTTGAGTGCGGGGGTTTACAATGAGCAATCCTTC.

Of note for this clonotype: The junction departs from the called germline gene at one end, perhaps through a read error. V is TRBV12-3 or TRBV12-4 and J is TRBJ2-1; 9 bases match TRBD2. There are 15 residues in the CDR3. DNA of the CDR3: TGTGCCGGCAGTTCTAGCGGGGCCTCCTGCAATGAGCAGTTCTTC. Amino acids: CAGSSSGASCNEQFF.

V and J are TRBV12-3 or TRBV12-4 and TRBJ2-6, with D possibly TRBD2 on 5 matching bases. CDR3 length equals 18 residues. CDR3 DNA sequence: TGTGTCAGTCTCCCCCACGCAAGAGGGAACTCTGGGGCCAACGTCCTGACTTTC. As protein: CVSLPHARGNSGANVLTF.

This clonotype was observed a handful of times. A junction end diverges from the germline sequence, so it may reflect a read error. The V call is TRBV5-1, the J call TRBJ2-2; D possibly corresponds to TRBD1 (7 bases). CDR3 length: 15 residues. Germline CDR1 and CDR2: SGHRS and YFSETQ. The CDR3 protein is CASSSGQRNTGGLFF. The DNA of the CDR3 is TGCGCCAGCAGCTCGGGACAGCGAAACACCGGGGGGCTGTTTTTT.

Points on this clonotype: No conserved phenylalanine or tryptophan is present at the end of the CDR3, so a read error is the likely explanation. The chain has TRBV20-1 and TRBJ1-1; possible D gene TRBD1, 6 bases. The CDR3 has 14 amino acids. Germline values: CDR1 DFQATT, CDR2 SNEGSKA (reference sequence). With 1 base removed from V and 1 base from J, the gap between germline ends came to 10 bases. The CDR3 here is CSARVRGENTEAFS. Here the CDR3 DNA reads TGCAGTGCTAGAGTAAGGGGGGAGAACACTGAAGCTTTCTCT.

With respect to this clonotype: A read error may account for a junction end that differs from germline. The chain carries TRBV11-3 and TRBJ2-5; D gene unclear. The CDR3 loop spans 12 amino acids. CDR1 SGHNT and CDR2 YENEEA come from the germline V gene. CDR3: CACGPEGETQYF. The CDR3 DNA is TGTGCCTGCGGCCCCGAAGGAGAGACTCAGTACTTC.

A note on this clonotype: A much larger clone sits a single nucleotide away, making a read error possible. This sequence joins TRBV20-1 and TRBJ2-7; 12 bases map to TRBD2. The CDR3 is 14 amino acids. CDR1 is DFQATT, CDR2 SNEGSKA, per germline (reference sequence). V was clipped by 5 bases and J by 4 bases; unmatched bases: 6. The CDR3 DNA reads TGCAGTGCTGTGACCGGGACTAGCGGGTACGAGCAGTACTTC. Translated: CSAVTGTSGYEQYF.

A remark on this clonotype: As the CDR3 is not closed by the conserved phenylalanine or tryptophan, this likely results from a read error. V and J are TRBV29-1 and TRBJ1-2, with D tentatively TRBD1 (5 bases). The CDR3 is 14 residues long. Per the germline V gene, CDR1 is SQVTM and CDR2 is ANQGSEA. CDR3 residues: CSVEGTGWSYGYTY. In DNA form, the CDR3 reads TGCAGTGTTGAAGGGACGGGTTGGAGTTATGGCTACACCTAC.

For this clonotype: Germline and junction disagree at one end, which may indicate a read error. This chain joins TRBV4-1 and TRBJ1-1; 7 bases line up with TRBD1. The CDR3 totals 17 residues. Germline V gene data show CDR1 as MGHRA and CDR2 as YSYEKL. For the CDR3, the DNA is TGCGCCAGCAGCCAGGGGTCAGGGGGGGGGAAGAACACTGAAGCTATCTTT. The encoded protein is CASSQGSGGGKNTEAIF.